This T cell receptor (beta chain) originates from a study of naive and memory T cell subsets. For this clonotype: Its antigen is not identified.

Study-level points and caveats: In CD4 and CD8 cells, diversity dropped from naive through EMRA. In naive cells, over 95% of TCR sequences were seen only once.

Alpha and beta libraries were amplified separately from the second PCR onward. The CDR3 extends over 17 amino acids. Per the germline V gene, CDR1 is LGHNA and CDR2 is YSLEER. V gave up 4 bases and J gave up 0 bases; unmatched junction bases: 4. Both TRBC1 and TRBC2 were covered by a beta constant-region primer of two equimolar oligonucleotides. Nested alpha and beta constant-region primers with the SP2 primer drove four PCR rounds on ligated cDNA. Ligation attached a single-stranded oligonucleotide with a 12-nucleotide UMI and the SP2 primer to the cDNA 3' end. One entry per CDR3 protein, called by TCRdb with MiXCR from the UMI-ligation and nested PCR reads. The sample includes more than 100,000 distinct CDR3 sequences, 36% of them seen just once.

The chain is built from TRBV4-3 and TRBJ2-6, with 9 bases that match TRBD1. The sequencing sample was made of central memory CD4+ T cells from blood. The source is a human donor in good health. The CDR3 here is CASSRGQGFSGANVLTF. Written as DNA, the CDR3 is TGCGCCAGCAGCCGTGGACAGGGGTTCTCTGGGGCCAACGTCCTGACTTTC.